Given below is one T cell receptor beta chain in context. The sample comes from a study of blood T cells in healthy people across ages. A J-beta primer mix and a sample-barcoded 5' primer were used in a second PCR of about 6 to 12 cycles. TCRdb re-called the 5' RACE reads with MiXCR, one entry per CDR3 protein. The profile shows hundreds of thousands of distinct CDR3 sequences, roughly 50% of them singletons. This CDR3 comprises 15 residues. Trimming pared 1 base from V and 2 bases from J, leaving 12 bases between. Per germline, CDR1 SGHTA and CDR2 FQGNSA. This clonotype was sampled from a man aged 40-49 years in good health. The chain couples TRBV7-2 to TRBJ2-7; D possibly corresponds to TRBD2 (6 bases). The sequencing sample was made of blood. The CDR3 region has the DNA TGTGCCAGCAGCTTAGGGCCTAGCGCCACCTACGAGCAGTACTTC. Translated, it gives CASSLGPSATYEQYF.